Each of the 9 T cell receptor beta chains below was sequenced from the same sample in a study of CD8+CD57+ T cells in acquired aplastic anemia. The TCR beta profiling, which covered VDJ combination and CDR3 sequence, was carried out using genomic DNA as the template. TCRdb passed the reads through MiXCR, listing each CDR3 protein once. Among 200,000 to 250,000 distinct CDR3 sequences listed, roughly 35% were seen once. Material: sorted CD4+, CD8+, or CD8+CD57+ T cells (not recorded which) from PBMCs. Receptors were obtained from a human donor in good health, serving as a control.

There are many counts of this clonotype. A read error may produce the germline difference seen at one junction end. The chain joins TRBV5-4 to TRBJ2-7; TRBD1 aligns across 8 bases. Germline V gives CDR1 SGHNT, CDR2 YYREEE (reference sequence). The CDR3 has 16 residues. The CDR3 is CASSLEQSGAGGAVHF. DNA for the CDR3: TGTGCCAGCAGCTTGGAACAGTCTGGGGCAGGGGGCGCCGTGCACTTC.

This clonotype was detected a few times. The chain links TRBV6-1 to TRBJ1-2, with 9 positions matching TRBD1. J lost 4 bases, V lost 4 bases, and 16 bases had no gene match. The CDR3 sequence is 18 residues long. Germline V CDR1 and CDR2: MNHNS, SASEGT. CDR3: CASSGFIPGDRDIYGYTF. The CDR3 DNA sequence: TGTGCCAGCAGTGGGTTTATTCCGGGGGACAGGGATATCTATGGCTACACCTTC.

This clonotype was seen once. The V call is TRBV19, the J call TRBJ1-4, with D uncertain. The V and J ends lost 6 bases and 7 bases respectively, with 18 bases between them. Germline V gives CDR1 LNHDA, CDR2 SQIVND (reference sequence). CDR3 length: 15 residues. The CDR3 DNA reads TGTGCCAGTAGCCCCGGGTGGGCGTGGGGTGAAAAACTGTTTTTT. Residues: CASSPGWAWGEKLFF.

This clonotype was detected once. The gene calls are TRBV2 and TRBJ2-3; D is unresolved. This CDR3 comprises 12 residues. V gave up 3 bases and J gave up 5 bases, with 6 bases separating them. Germline V gene sequence: CDR1 SNHLY, CDR2 FYNNEI. DNA for the CDR3: TGTGCCAGCAGTGACGGAGAAGATACGCAGTATTTT. Translating gives CASSDGEDTQYF. Variable domain in full (rest from reference TRBV2 and TRBJ2-3): EPEVTQTPSHQVTQMGQEVILRCVPISNHLYFYWYRQILGQKVEFLVSFYNNEISEKSEIFDDQFSVERPDGSNFTLKIRSTKLEDSAMYFCASSDGEDTQYFGPGTRLTVL.

V and J are TRBV7-9 and TRBJ2-7; D is possibly TRBD1 (5 bases). Germline CDR1 reads SEHNR; CDR2 reads FQNEAQ (reference sequence). The CDR3 length is 8 residues. The CDR3 loop reads CASSQGGV. The CDR3 bases are TGTGCCAGCAGCCAGGGTGGGGTC.

To note about this clonotype: One junction end does not reproduce the germline sequence, and a read error may be involved. This rearrangement joins TRBV10-3 to TRBJ1-5; 7 bases map to TRBD1. Germline V gives CDR1 ENHRY, CDR2 SYGVKD. CDR3 size: 16 residues. CDR3 amino acids: CAINESRAGGGQPQHF. The CDR3 nucleotides read TGTGCCATCAATGAGTCTCGGGCAGGGGGTGGACAGCCCCAGCATTTT.

This clonotype was seen only a few times. The chain joins TRBV18 to TRBJ2-1; unclear D gene. The CDR3 totals 14 residues. Trimming left V 2 bases short and J 8 bases short, with 13 bases between. CDR1 is KGHSH and CDR2 is LQKENI in the germline V gene. The CDR3 nucleotides read TGTGCCAGCTCACCATTAAATTACAAGCATGAGCAGTTCTTC. Translating it yields CASSPLNYKHEQFF.

This clonotype was seen a single time. The V gene is TRBV2, the J gene TRBJ1-5; TRBD1 might be the D (5 bases). V lost 3 bases to trimming and J lost 1 base, with 10 bases between them. This CDR3 is built from 15 residues. Germline V gene lookup returns CDR1 SNHLY and CDR2 FYNNEI. Here the CDR3 reads CASSETEGSNQPQHF. The CDR3 DNA reads as TGTGCCAGCAGTGAGACAGAGGGAAGCAATCAGCCCCAGCATTTT.

The genes are TRBV2 and TRBJ2-7, with 9 bases that match TRBD1. Looked up from germline, CDR1 is SNHLY and CDR2 is FYNNEI. CDR3 length: 15 residues. The junction had 5 bases not matched to a gene; V was cut back by 2 bases and J by 3 bases. The CDR3 DNA reads as TGTGCCAGCAGTGAATTTGGGACAGGGTACTACGAGCAGTACTTC. Encoded protein: CASSEFGTGYYEQYF.